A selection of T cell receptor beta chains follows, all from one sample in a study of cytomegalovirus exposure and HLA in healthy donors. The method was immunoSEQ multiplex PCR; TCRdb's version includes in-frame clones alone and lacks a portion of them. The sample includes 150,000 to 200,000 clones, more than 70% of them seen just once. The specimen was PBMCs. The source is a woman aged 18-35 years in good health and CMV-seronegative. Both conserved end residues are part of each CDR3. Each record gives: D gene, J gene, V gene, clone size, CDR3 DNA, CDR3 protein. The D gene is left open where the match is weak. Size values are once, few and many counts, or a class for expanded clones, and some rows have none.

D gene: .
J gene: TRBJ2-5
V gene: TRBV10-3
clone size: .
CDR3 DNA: TGTGCCATCAGGGGGACAACTGCGGAGACCCAGTACTTC
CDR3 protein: CAIRGTTAETQYF

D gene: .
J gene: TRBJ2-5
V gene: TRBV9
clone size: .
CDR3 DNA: TGTGCCAGCGGAAATAGCGGCCAAGAGACCCAGTACTTC
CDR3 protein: CASGNSGQETQYF

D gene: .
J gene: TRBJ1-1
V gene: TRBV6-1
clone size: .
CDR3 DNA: TGTGCCAGCAGTGAATCGTATGTCACTGAAGCTTTCTTT
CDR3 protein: CASSESYVTEAFF

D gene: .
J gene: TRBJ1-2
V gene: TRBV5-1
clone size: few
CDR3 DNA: TGCGCCAGCAGCTTGGCCCCAGGGACTAACTATGGCTACACCTTC
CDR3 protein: CASSLAPGTNYGYTF

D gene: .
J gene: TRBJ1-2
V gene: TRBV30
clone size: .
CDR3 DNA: TGTGCCTGGACGCCTAGTCTCGCTGGCTACACCTTC
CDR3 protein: CAWTPSLAGYTF

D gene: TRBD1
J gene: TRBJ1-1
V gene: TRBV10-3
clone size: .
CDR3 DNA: TGTGCCATCAGTGAGTCCCGACAGGGGAGGGTGCGATTCGAGATGACTGAAGCTTTCTTT
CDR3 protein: CAISESRQGRVRFEMTEAFF

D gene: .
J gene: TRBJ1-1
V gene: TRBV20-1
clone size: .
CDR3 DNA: TGCAGTGCTAGAGACTACACTGAAGCTTTCTTT
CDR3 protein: CSARDYTEAFF

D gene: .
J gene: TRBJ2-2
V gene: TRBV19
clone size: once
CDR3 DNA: TGTGCCGGAGGGACCGATCGGAACGGGGAGCTGTTTTTT
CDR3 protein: CAGGTDRNGELFF

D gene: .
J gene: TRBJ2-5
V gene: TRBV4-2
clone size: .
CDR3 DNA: TGTGCCAGCAGCCAGGCACTAGGAGAAGAGACCCAGTACTTC
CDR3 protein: CASSQALGEETQYF

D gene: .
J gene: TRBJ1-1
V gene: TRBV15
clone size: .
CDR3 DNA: TGTGCCACCAGCAGAGATTTAGGGAGCGGGAACACTGAAGCTTTCTTT
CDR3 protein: CATSRDLGSGNTEAFF

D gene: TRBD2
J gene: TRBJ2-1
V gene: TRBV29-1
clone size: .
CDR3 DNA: TGCAGCGTGGAGGGACTAGCGGGAGGGGGCTCCTACAATGAGCAGTTCTTC
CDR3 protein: CSVEGLAGGGSYNEQFF

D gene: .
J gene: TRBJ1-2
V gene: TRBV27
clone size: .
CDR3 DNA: TGTGCCAGCAGTTTACGGGGGGATGGGGGGGAGAGCGGCTACACCTTC
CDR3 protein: CASSLRGDGGESGYTF

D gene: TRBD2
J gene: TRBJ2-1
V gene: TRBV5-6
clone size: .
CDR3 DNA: TGTGCCAGCAGCTTGGTGGGACTAGCGGGGCACGAGCAGTTCTTC
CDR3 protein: CASSLVGLAGHEQFF

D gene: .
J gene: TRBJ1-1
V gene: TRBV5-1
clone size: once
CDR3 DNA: TGCGCCAGCAGCTTAAGGTTAGGGGACACTGAAGCTTTCTTT
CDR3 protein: CASSLRLGDTEAFF

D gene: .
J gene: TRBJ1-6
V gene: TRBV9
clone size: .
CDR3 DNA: TGTGCCAGCAGCTTCTCGGACAGCTCCTATAATTCACCCCTCCACTTT
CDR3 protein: CASSFSDSSYNSPLHF

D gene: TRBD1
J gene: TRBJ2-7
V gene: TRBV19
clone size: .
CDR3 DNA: TGTGCCAGTAGTATTCCCGGAGGACAGGGGGCTACCTTCGAGCAGTACTTC
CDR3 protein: CASSIPGGQGATFEQYF

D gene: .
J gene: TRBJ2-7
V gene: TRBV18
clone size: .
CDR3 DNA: TGTGCCAGCTCACCACGAGAGGGCACCTACGAGCAGTACTTC
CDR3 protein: CASSPREGTYEQYF

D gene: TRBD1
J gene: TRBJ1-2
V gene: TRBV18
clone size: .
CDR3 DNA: TGTGCCAGCTCACCGCCGACAGGGGGGGTCTATGGCTACACCTTC
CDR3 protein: CASSPPTGGVYGYTF

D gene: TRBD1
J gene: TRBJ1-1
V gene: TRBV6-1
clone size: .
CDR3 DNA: TGTGCCAGTCTACAGGGGTTGGACACTGAAGCTTTCTTT
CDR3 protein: CASLQGLDTEAFF

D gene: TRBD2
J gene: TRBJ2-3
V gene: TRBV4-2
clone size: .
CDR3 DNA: TGTGCCAGCAGCCAAGACGGGGGAAGCGGGGGGGCGACAGATACGCAGTATTTT
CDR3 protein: CASSQDGGSGGATDTQYF